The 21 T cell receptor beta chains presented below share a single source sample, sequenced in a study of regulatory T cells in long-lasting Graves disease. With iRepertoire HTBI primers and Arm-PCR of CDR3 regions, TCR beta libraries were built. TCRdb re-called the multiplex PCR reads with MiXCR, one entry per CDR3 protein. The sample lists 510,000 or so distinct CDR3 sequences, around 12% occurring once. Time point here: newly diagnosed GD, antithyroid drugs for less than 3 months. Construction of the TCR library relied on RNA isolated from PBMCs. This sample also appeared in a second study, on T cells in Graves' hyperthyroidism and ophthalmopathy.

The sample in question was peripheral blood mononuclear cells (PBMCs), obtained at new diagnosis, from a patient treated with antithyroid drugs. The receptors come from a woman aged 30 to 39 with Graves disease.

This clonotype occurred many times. CDR3 loop: CASSVTSGTDTQYF. The CDR3 nucleotides read TGTGCCAGCAGTGTGACTAGCGGCACAGATACGCAGTATTTT. The chain is built from TRBV9 and TRBJ2-3, with 8 bases that match TRBD2. The germline CDR1 and CDR2 sequences are SGDLS and YYNGEE. Unmatched junction bases numbered 3, after V lost 5 bases and J lost 1 base. This CDR3 is built from 14 residues.

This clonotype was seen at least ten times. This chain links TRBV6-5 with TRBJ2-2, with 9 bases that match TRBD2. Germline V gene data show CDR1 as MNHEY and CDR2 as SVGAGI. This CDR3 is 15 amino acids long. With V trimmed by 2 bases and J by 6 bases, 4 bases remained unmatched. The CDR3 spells CASSYITSGSGELFF. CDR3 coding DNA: TGTGCCAGCAGTTACATAACTAGCGGGTCCGGGGAGCTGTTTTTT.

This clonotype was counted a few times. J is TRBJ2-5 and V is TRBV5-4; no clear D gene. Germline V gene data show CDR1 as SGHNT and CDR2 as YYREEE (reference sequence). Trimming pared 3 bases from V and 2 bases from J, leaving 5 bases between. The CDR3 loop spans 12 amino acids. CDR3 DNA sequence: TGTGCCAGCAGCTCACCACAAGAGACCCAGTACTTC. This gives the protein CASSSPQETQYF.

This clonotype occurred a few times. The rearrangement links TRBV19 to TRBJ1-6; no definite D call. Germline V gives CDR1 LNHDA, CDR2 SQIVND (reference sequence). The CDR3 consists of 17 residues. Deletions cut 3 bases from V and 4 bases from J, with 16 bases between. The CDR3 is CASSMAAVAVYNSPLHF. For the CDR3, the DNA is TGTGCCAGTAGTATGGCCGCTGTGGCAGTTTATAATTCACCCCTCCACTTT. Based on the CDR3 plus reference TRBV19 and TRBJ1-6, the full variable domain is DGGITQSPKYLFRKEGQNVTLSCEQNLNHDAMYWYRQDPGQGLRLIYYSQIVNDFQKGDIAEGYSVSREKKESFPLTVTSAQKNPTAFYLCASSMAAVAVYNSPLHFGNGTRLTVT.

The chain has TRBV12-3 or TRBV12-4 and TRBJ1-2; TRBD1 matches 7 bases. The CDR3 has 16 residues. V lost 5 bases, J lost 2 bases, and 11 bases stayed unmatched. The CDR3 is CASSGAGTDRNYGYTF. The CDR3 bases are TGTGCCAGCAGTGGGGCCGGGACAGACAGAAACTATGGCTACACCTTC.

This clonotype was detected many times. The CDR3 loop is CASSLPRGGRETQYF. In DNA, the CDR3 is TGTGCCAGCAGCCTCCCCCGGGGGGGCAGAGAGACCCAGTACTTC. The J gene is TRBJ2-5, the V gene TRBV11-2; 8 bases match TRBD2. Germline trimming cut 5 bases from V and 4 bases from J; bases unmatched to any gene: 9. CDR1 and CDR2 (germline): SGHAT, FQNNGV. This CDR3 comprises 15 residues.

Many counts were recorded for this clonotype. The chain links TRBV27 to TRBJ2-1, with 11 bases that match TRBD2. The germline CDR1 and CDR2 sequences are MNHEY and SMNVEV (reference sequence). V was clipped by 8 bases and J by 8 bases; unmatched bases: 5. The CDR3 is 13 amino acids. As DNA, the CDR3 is TGTGCCAGCCGGACTAGCGGGTTGTATGAGCAGTTCTTC. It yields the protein CASRTSGLYEQFF.

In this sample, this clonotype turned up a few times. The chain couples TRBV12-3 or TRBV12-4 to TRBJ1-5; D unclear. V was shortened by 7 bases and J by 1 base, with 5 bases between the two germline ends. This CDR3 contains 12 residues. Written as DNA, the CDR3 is TGTGCCAGCACCTTCAGCAATCAGCCCCAGCATTTT. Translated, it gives CASTFSNQPQHF.

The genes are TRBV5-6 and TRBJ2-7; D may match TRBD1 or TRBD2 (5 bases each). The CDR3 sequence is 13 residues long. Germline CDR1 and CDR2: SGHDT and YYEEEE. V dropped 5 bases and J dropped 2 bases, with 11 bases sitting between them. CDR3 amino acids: CASSWDGPYEQYF. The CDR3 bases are TGTGCCAGCAGTTGGGACGGACCCTACGAGCAGTACTTC. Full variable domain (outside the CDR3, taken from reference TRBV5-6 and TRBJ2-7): DAGVTQSPTHLIKTRGQQVTLRCSPKSGHDTVSWYQQALGQGPQFIFQYYEEEERQRGNFPDRFSGHQFPNYSSELNVNALLLGDSALYLCASSWDGPYEQYFGPGTRLTVT.

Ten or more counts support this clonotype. CDR3 DNA: TGTGCCAGCAGCGAGGACCCCAACCTCTGGGACTATGGCTACACCTTC. Residues: CASSEDPNLWDYGYTF. This chain connects TRBV11-2 to TRBJ1-2; D is undetermined. Germline V lookup: CDR1 SGHAT, CDR2 FQNNGV. The CDR3 is made up of 16 amino acids. Trimming removed 5 bases at V and 3 bases at J, with 19 bases between.

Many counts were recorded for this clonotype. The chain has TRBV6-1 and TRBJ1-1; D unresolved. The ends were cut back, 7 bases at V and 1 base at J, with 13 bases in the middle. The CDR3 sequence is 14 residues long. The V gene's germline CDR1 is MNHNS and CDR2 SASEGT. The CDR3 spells CASIPNWGNTEAFF. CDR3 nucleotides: TGTGCCAGCATTCCGAATTGGGGGAACACTGAAGCTTTCTTT.

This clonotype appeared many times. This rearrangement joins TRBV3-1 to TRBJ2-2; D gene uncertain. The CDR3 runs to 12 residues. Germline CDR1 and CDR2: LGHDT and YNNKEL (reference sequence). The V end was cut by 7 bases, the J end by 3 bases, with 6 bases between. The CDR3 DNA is TGTGCCAGCACCACCGACACCGGGGAGCTGTTTTTT. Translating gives CASTTDTGELFF.

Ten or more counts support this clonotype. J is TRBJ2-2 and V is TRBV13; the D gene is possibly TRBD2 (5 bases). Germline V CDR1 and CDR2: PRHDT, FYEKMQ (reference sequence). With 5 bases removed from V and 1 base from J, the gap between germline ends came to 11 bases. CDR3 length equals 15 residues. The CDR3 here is CASSRGSENTGELFF. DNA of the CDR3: TGTGCCAGCAGCCGGGGTAGCGAGAACACCGGGGAGCTGTTTTTT.

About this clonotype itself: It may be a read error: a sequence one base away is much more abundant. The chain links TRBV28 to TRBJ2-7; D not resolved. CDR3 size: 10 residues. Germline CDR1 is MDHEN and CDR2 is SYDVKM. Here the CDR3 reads CASRSGEQHF. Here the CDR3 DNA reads TGTGCCAGCCGGTCGGGTGAGCAGCACTTC. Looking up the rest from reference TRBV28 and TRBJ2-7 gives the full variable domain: DVKVTQSSRYLVKRTGEKVFLECVQDMDHENMFWYRQDPGLGLRLIYFSYDVKMKEKGDIPEGYSVSREKKERFSLILESASTNQTSMYLCASRSGEQHFGPGTRLTVT.

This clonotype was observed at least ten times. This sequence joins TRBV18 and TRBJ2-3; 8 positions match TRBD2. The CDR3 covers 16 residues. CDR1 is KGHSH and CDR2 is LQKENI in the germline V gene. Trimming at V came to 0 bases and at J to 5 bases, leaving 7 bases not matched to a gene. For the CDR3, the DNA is TGTGCCAGCTCACCACCCGAGACTAGCGTGGGAGATACGCAGTATTTT. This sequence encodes CASSPPETSVGDTQYF.

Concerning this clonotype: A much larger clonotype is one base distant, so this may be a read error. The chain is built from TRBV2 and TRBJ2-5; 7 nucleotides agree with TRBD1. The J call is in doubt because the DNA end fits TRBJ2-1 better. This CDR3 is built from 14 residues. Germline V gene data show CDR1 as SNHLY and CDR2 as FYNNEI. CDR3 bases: TGTGCCAGCAGCCGACGGACAGGCAGCGCCGAGCAGTTCTTC. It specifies CASSRRTGSAEQFF.

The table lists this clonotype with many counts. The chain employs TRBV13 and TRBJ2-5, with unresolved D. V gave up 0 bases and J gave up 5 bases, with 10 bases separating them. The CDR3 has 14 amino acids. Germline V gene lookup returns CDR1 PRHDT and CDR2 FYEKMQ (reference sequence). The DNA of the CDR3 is TGTGCCAGCAGCTTAGGGAGGAGTGACGAGACCCAGTACTTC. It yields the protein CASSLGRSDETQYF.

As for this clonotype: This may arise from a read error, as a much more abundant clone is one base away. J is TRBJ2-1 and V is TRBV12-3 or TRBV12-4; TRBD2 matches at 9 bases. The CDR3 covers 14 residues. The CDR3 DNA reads TGTGCCAGCAGCGCTAGCGGGACCTACAATGAGCGGTTCTTC. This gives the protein CASSASGTYNERFF.

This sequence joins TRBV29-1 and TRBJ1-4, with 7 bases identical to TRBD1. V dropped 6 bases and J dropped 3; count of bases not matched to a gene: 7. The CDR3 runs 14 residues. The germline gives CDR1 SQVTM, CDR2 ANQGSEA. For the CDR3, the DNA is TGCAGCGTCGCACGAGGGGGCGCTAATGAAAAACTGTTTTTT. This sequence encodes CSVARGGANEKLFF.

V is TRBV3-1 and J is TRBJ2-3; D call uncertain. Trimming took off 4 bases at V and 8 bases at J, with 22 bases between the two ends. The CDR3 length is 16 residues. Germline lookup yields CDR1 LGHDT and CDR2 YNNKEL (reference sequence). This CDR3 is CASSPDARLVVATQYF. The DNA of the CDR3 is TGTGCCAGCAGCCCTGATGCCCGTTTAGTAGTGGCTACGCAGTATTTT.

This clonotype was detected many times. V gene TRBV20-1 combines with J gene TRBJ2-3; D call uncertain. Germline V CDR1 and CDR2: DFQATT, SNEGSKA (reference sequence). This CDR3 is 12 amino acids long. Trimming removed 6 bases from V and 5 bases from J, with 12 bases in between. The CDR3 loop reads CSAHEWGDTQYF. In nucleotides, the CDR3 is TGCAGTGCCCACGAATGGGGAGATACGCAGTATTTT.